This T cell receptor beta chain emerged from a study of blood T cell repertoires in COVID-19. Study background: Samples of COVID-19 (acute and convalescent) were obtained from the United States, Italy and Spain.

The CDR3 has 14 amino acids. Per the germline V gene, CDR1 is DFQATT and CDR2 is SNEGSKA (reference sequence). Trimming cost V 3 bases and J 4 bases; bases outside gene matches: 8. The method was immunoSEQ multiplex PCR; TCRdb's version includes in-frame clones alone and lacks a portion of them. The sample has about 62,000 clones; 70% to 85% are singletons. The chain carries TRBV20-1 and TRBJ1-1, with 7 bases identical to TRBD1. This sequence originates from an elderly woman with active or convalescent COVID-19. The sequenced material came from peripheral blood. CDR3 protein: CSASGTAWVTEAFF. In DNA form, the CDR3 reads TGCAGTGCTAGTGGGACAGCTTGGGTCACTGAAGCTTTCTTT.